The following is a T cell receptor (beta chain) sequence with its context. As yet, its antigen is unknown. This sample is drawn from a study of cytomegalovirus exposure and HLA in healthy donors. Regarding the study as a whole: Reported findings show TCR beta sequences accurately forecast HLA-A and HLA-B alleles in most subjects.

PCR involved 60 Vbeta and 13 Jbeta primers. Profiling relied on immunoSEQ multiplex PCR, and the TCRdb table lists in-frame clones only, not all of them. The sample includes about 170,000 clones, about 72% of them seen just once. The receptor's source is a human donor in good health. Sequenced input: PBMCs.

In DNA form, the CDR3 reads TGTGCCAGCACCCAAGGGAGGGGGGAGACCCAGTACTTC. Encoded protein: CASTQGRGETQYF. The chain carries TRBV11-2 and TRBJ2-5; TRBD2 is a possible D gene (7 bases). With 7 bases removed from V and 5 bases from J, the gap between germline ends came to 14 bases. Germline CDR1 SGHAT, CDR2 FQNNGV. The CDR3 extends over 13 amino acids. Complete variable domain (other parts from reference TRBV11-2 and TRBJ2-5): EAGVAQSPRYKIIEKRQSVAFWCNPISGHATLYWYQQILGQGPKLLIQFQNNGVVDDSQLPKDRFSAERLKGVDSTLKIQPAKLEDSAVYLCASTQGRGETQYFGPGTRLLVL.